These T cell receptor beta chains were read from a single sample in a study of blood T cell repertoires in COVID-19. Repertoires were generated with immunoSEQ multiplex PCR, while TCRdb's copy carries only in-frame clones and drops some. The table lists around 250,000 clones, over 80% of them singletons. Sequencing input: peripheral blood. The receptor source for this set is a man aged 60 to 75 who had recovered from COVID-19. CDR3s include the opening cysteine and the closing phenylalanine or tryptophan. The order of the fields is D gene, J gene, V gene, clone size, CDR3 DNA, CDR3 protein. A D gene is named only where the DNA matches it firmly. Not all rows give a size; the values are once, few, many and, for expanded clones, a class.

d_gene: .; j_gene: TRBJ1-2; v_gene: TRBV6-4; abundance: once; CDR3nt: TGTGCCAGGCTGGGGGGGCTCTTCGGCTACACCTTC; CDR3aa: CARLGGLFGYTF
d_gene: TRBD1; j_gene: TRBJ2-7; v_gene: TRBV30; abundance: .; CDR3nt: TGTGCCTGGAGTGGGACAGGCGGAGGCGAGCAGTACTTC; CDR3aa: CAWSGTGGGEQYF
d_gene: TRBD1; j_gene: TRBJ1-4; v_gene: TRBV4-2; abundance: .; CDR3nt: TGTGCCAGCAGCCGGGACAGGGCTGATGAAAAACTGTTTTTT; CDR3aa: CASSRDRADEKLFF
d_gene: .; j_gene: TRBJ1-4; v_gene: TRBV29-1; abundance: .; CDR3nt: TGCAGCGTCACGACAGGTGCTAATGAAAAACTGTTTTTT; CDR3aa: CSVTTGANEKLFF
d_gene: TRBD1; j_gene: TRBJ1-2; v_gene: TRBV5-8; abundance: .; CDR3nt: TGTGCCAGCAGCTGGGGACAGGGCGCATATGGCTACACCTTC; CDR3aa: CASSWGQGAYGYTF
d_gene: TRBD2; j_gene: TRBJ2-7; v_gene: TRBV3-1/TRBV3-2; abundance: .; CDR3nt: TGTGCCAGCAGGGAAAGGGGAGCGGGGGGCTCCTACGAGCAGTACTTC; CDR3aa: CASRERGAGGSYEQYF
d_gene: .; j_gene: TRBJ1-5; v_gene: TRBV5-8; abundance: .; CDR3nt: TGTGCCAGCAGTCGAGGACCTAACCGGGGGAGCAATCAGCCCCAGCATTTT; CDR3aa: CASSRGPNRGSNQPQHF
d_gene: TRBD2; j_gene: TRBJ2-1; v_gene: TRBV7-9; abundance: .; CDR3nt: TGTGCCAGCAGCCCAGGGGGGGGACTAGCGGGACATGAGCAGTTCTTC; CDR3aa: CASSPGGGLAGHEQFF
d_gene: TRBD1; j_gene: TRBJ2-6; v_gene: TRBV7-8; abundance: .; CDR3nt: TGTGCCAGCAGCTACCGCGGGACAGGGGGTTCTGGGGCCAACGTCCTGACTTTC; CDR3aa: CASSYRGTGGSGANVLTF
d_gene: .; j_gene: TRBJ1-2; v_gene: TRBV28; abundance: .; CDR3nt: TGTGCCAGCAGCACAGGGTCCTTTAACTATGGCTACACCTTC; CDR3aa: CASSTGSFNYGYTF
d_gene: .; j_gene: TRBJ2-7; v_gene: TRBV7-9; abundance: .; CDR3nt: TGTGCCAGCAACCGCGGATCCGAGCAGTACTTC; CDR3aa: CASNRGSEQYF
d_gene: .; j_gene: TRBJ1-4; v_gene: TRBV19; abundance: .; CDR3nt: TGTGCCAGTATCCGAAGACGGACGGGATATGAAAAACTGTTTTTT; CDR3aa: CASIRRRTGYEKLFF
d_gene: .; j_gene: TRBJ1-2; v_gene: TRBV30; abundance: .; CDR3nt: TGTGCCTGGAGTTTACAGTCGGCTGGCTACACCTTC; CDR3aa: CAWSLQSAGYTF
d_gene: TRBD2; j_gene: TRBJ2-1; v_gene: TRBV5-1; abundance: .; CDR3nt: TGCGCCAGCAGCTTGCGACTAGCGGGGGGAAATGAGCAGTTCTTC; CDR3aa: CASSLRLAGGNEQFF
d_gene: TRBD1; j_gene: TRBJ1-4; v_gene: TRBV15; abundance: once; CDR3nt: TGTGCCACCCACAGGGGGCAGGGTGAAAAACTGTTTTTT; CDR3aa: CATHRGQGEKLFF
d_gene: TRBD1; j_gene: TRBJ1-2; v_gene: TRBV28; abundance: .; CDR3nt: TGTGCCAGCAGTTTAGGACAGGGGCCCTACACCTTC; CDR3aa: CASSLGQGPYTF
d_gene: .; j_gene: TRBJ2-2; v_gene: TRBV5-1; abundance: .; CDR3nt: TGCGCCAGCAGGTCGGGGAACACCGGGGAGCTGTTTTTT; CDR3aa: CASRSGNTGELFF
d_gene: TRBD1; j_gene: TRBJ2-5; v_gene: TRBV6-5; abundance: .; CDR3nt: TGTGCCAGCAGTCCTCAACAGGGGGCCGTCGGTATCAGGTACTTC; CDR3aa: CASSPQQGAVGIRYF
d_gene: TRBD2; j_gene: TRBJ2-2; v_gene: TRBV4-2; abundance: .; CDR3nt: TGTGCCAGCAGCCCCAGGCGGGAGGGAACCGGGGAGCTGTTTTTT; CDR3aa: CASSPRREGTGELFF
d_gene: .; j_gene: TRBJ2-3; v_gene: TRBV5-1; abundance: .; CDR3nt: TGCGCCAGCAGCTTGGAGCCACAGGCAGATACGCAGTATTTT; CDR3aa: CASSLEPQADTQYF
d_gene: TRBD1; j_gene: TRBJ1-2; v_gene: TRBV6-1; abundance: .; CDR3nt: TGTGCCAGCAGTGAACGGACAGGGAATGGCTACACCTTC; CDR3aa: CASSERTGNGYTF
d_gene: .; j_gene: TRBJ2-5; v_gene: TRBV11-1; abundance: .; CDR3nt: TGTGCCAGCAGCCCTTTCAGCCTGGGCAGGGAAGAGACCCAGTACTTC; CDR3aa: CASSPFSLGREETQYF
d_gene: .; j_gene: TRBJ1-5; v_gene: TRBV5-5; abundance: .; CDR3nt: TGTGCCAGCAGCTTGGTCCCGGGGGGCAGCAATCAGCCCCAGCATTTT; CDR3aa: CASSLVPGGSNQPQHF
d_gene: TRBD1; j_gene: TRBJ2-2; v_gene: TRBV5-1; abundance: .; CDR3nt: TGCGCCAGCAGCTTGCAGGGGGCCACCGGGGAGCTGTTTTTT; CDR3aa: CASSLQGATGELFF
d_gene: .; j_gene: TRBJ1-5; v_gene: TRBV6-1; abundance: .; CDR3nt: TGTGCCAGCAGTGCCAGTGGAGGGAGTCGGGGTAGCAATCAGCCCCAGCATTTT; CDR3aa: CASSASGGSRGSNQPQHF
d_gene: .; j_gene: TRBJ2-1; v_gene: TRBV7-9; abundance: .; CDR3nt: TGTGCCAGCAGCTTAGTTCGGGGGTCCTACAATGAGCAGTTCTTC; CDR3aa: CASSLVRGSYNEQFF
d_gene: TRBD2; j_gene: TRBJ2-3; v_gene: TRBV5-1; abundance: .; CDR3nt: TGCGCCAGCAGCTTGGGTTCTAGCGGGAGACCTAGCACAGATACGCAGTATTTT; CDR3aa: CASSLGSSGRPSTDTQYF
d_gene: .; j_gene: TRBJ2-5; v_gene: TRBV7-9; abundance: .; CDR3nt: TGTGCCAGCAGCACCCGCCCCGCGGAACAAGAGACCCAGTACTTC; CDR3aa: CASSTRPAEQETQYF
d_gene: TRBD1; j_gene: TRBJ1-5; v_gene: TRBV6-2/TRBV6-3; abundance: .; CDR3nt: TGTGCCAGCAGTGACGACAGGGGGTATCAGCCCCAGCATTTT; CDR3aa: CASSDDRGYQPQHF
d_gene: TRBD2; j_gene: TRBJ2-3; v_gene: TRBV27; abundance: .; CDR3nt: TGTGCCAGCAGTCCTCTAGCGGGGCCGCAAAGGACCACAGATACGCAGTATTTT; CDR3aa: CASSPLAGPQRTTDTQYF
d_gene: .; j_gene: TRBJ2-2; v_gene: TRBV20-1; abundance: .; CDR3nt: TGCAGTGCTCAGGGGCTGTTTTTT; CDR3aa: CSAQGLFF
d_gene: TRBD1; j_gene: TRBJ1-2; v_gene: TRBV6-5; abundance: .; CDR3nt: TGTGCCAGCGGAACCGCGGACAGGGCTGACGGCTACACCTTC; CDR3aa: CASGTADRADGYTF
d_gene: TRBD2; j_gene: TRBJ2-5; v_gene: TRBV6-5; abundance: few; CDR3nt: TGTGCCAGCAGTACCTGGACTAGCGTTGGGGAGACCCAGTACTTC; CDR3aa: CASSTWTSVGETQYF
d_gene: .; j_gene: TRBJ2-7; v_gene: TRBV6-1; abundance: .; CDR3nt: TGTGCCAGCAGTGAGGGCACAACCTACGAGCAGTACTTC; CDR3aa: CASSEGTTYEQYF
d_gene: .; j_gene: TRBJ1-1; v_gene: TRBV19; abundance: few; CDR3nt: TGTGCCAGTAGTATCGGGGATCTGAACACTGAAGCTTTCTTT; CDR3aa: CASSIGDLNTEAFF
d_gene: TRBD2; j_gene: TRBJ2-3; v_gene: TRBV7-2; abundance: .; CDR3nt: TGTGCCAGCAGCTTCGGCGGGGGGTACACAGATACGCAGTATTTT; CDR3aa: CASSFGGGYTDTQYF
d_gene: TRBD1; j_gene: TRBJ2-3; v_gene: TRBV10-3; abundance: .; CDR3nt: TGTGCCATCATGGGGGGACAGGCAGATACGCAGTATTTT; CDR3aa: CAIMGGQADTQYF
d_gene: .; j_gene: TRBJ1-5; v_gene: TRBV15; abundance: .; CDR3nt: TGTGCCACCAGCAGAGGCGGGCAGCCCCAGCATTTT; CDR3aa: CATSRGGQPQHF
d_gene: .; j_gene: TRBJ2-3; v_gene: TRBV9; abundance: .; CDR3nt: TGTGCCAGCAGCGTCGAGGAGCAAGATACGCAGTATTTT; CDR3aa: CASSVEEQDTQYF
d_gene: .; j_gene: TRBJ1-2; v_gene: TRBV19; abundance: few; CDR3nt: TGTGCCAGTAGAATCATCGGGGTTAACTATGGCTACACCTTC; CDR3aa: CASRIIGVNYGYTF
d_gene: TRBD2; j_gene: TRBJ2-7; v_gene: TRBV5-1; abundance: .; CDR3nt: TGCGCCAGCAGCTCGCAGAGCTTAGCGGGGGGACCCTACGAGCAGTACTTC; CDR3aa: CASSSQSLAGGPYEQYF
d_gene: TRBD2; j_gene: TRBJ2-1; v_gene: TRBV6-5; abundance: .; CDR3nt: TGTGCCAGCAGGGCTAGCGGGAGTGTATATGAGCAGTTCTTC; CDR3aa: CASRASGSVYEQFF